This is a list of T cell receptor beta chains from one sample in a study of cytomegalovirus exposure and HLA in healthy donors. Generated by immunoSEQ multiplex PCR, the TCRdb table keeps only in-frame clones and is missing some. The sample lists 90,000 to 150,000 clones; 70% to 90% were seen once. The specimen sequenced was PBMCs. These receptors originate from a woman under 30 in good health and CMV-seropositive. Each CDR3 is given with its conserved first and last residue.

CAWEAGGNTIYF | TRBJ1-3 | TRBV30
CATGGTVAQYF | TRBJ2-5 | TRBV10-3
CASSGQGAYYSPLHF | TRBJ1-6 | TRBV5-8
CASSEGGDSRNNQPQHF | TRBJ1-5 | TRBV6-1
CASSEGRGNQPQHF | TRBJ1-5 | TRBV2
CATGTQGNEETQYF | TRBJ2-5 | TRBV6-5
CASSSHLAGYNEQFF | TRBJ2-1 | TRBV5-1
CASSLATGGSGANVLTF | TRBJ2-6 | TRBV5-1
CAWTVRGRANEKLFF | TRBJ1-4 | TRBV30
CASSTYRLNTEAFF | TRBJ1-1 | TRBV19
CATSRGGSQGVYGYTF | TRBJ1-2 | TRBV15
CASSFDPGNQPQHF | TRBJ1-5 | TRBV5-8
CASSPLVAGAKNIQYF | TRBJ2-4 | TRBV7-8
CASSLDQDTQYF | TRBJ2-3 | TRBV5-1
CASSYGLPPYEQYF | TRBJ2-7 | TRBV6-6
CASSPGTSGGETQYF | TRBJ2-5 | TRBV4-2
CASSPPGGISGNTIYF | TRBJ1-3 | TRBV18
CSFCDSSTDTQYF | TRBJ2-3 | TRBV29-1
CASSQEIGLAYEQYF | TRBJ2-7 | TRBV14
CASSPLSTVDYGYTF | TRBJ1-2 | TRBV6-5
CASTRDGGTEAFF | TRBJ1-1 | TRBV6-1
CASSQLAEETQYF | TRBJ2-5 | TRBV16
CASSRGTGGNQPQHF | TRBJ1-5 | TRBV6-6
CASSLAAGFGGTEAFF | TRBJ1-1 | TRBV5-1
CASSVDGTGGTEAFF | TRBJ1-1 | TRBV9
CASSSSGFYEQYF | TRBJ2-7 | TRBV7-2
CASSLRGLTNTGELFF | TRBJ2-2 | TRBV5-6
CAWSLGSGGYNEQFF | TRBJ2-1 | TRBV30
CASRLAGGSYEQYF | TRBJ2-7 | TRBV2
CASSHTGVEAFF | TRBJ1-1 | TRBV11-1
CASSKAEADTGELFF | TRBJ2-2 | TRBV5-1
CASSVASGATNEKLFF | TRBJ1-4 | TRBV9
CASSPRRSGYEQYF | TRBJ2-7 | TRBV9
CAISPTASSYNEQFF | TRBJ2-1 | TRBV10-3
CASSLGTRLYGYTF | TRBJ1-2 | TRBV13
CASSIGGTYGYTF | TRBJ1-2 | TRBV19
CASSQVVGRTGELFF | TRBJ2-2 | TRBV4-1
CASSYDLRGPANTGELFF | TRBJ2-2 | TRBV7-3
CASSTWDRGGGYTF | TRBJ1-2 | TRBV19
CASSPQGAPTDTQYF | TRBJ2-3 | TRBV5-4
CASSLYLNLASYEQYF | TRBJ2-7 | TRBV11-2
CASSSQGSPTTDTQYF | TRBJ2-3 | TRBV7-9
CASSQTGEEGYTF | TRBJ1-2 | TRBV18
CASSLLAPFPGSGNTIYF | TRBJ1-3 | TRBV5-1
CASAETGPDGYTF | TRBJ1-2 | TRBV4-2
CASSPMDRSYEQYF | TRBJ2-7 | TRBV6-1
CASSDPSGGRETQYF | TRBJ2-5 | TRBV10-2
CASSRGQGAVEQYF | TRBJ2-7 | TRBV5-1
CSVYQGGEAFF | TRBJ1-1 | TRBV29-1
CASSLATREETQYF | TRBJ2-5 | TRBV5-1
CAWKTGLNTEAFF | TRBJ1-1 | TRBV30
CASQGSWETQYF | TRBJ2-5 | TRBV6-5
CASSPDRWVSEQYF | TRBJ2-7 | TRBV7-9
CASVNKRSNQPQHF | TRBJ1-5 | TRBV19
CASSAGMAAFF | TRBJ1-1 | TRBV2
CSVETPGLAGDNEQYF | TRBJ2-7 | TRBV29-1
CAISESRRGLFF | TRBJ1-4 | TRBV10-3
CASSQTGSTEAFF | TRBJ1-1 | TRBV4-1
CASSPLAGGAADTQYF | TRBJ2-3 | TRBV19
CAIRLGGDTDTQYF | TRBJ2-3 | TRBV10-3